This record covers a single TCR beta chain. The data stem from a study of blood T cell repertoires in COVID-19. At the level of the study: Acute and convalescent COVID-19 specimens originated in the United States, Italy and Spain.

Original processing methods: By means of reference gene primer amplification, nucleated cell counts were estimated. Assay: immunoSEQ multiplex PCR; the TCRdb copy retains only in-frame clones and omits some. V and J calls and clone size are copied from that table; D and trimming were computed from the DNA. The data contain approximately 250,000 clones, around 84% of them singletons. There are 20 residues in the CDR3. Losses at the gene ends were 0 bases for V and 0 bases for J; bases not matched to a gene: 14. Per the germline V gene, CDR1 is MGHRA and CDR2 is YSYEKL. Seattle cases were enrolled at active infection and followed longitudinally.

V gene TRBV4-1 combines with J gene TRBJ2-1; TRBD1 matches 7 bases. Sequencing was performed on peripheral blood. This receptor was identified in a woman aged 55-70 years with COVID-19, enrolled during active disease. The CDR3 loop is CASSQDRDRVKGSSYNEQFF. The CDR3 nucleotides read TGCGCCAGCAGCCAAGATCGAGACAGGGTAAAGGGAAGCTCCTACAATGAGCAGTTCTTC.